A selection of T cell receptor beta chains follows, all from one sample in a study of OX40 agonist ivuxolimab in advanced cancers. Profiling relied on immunoSEQ multiplex PCR, and the TCRdb table lists in-frame clones only, not all of them. The data hold approximately 76,000 clones, with more than 75% observed a single time. Source: CD4+ or CD8+ T cells sorted from blood, taken in a trial of the OX40 agonist ivuxolimab. All receptors come from an adult with an advanced solid tumor such as melanoma, head and neck, liver or kidney cancer. CDR3s include the opening cysteine and the closing phenylalanine or tryptophan. The D gene is left open where the match is weak. Clone size is not always given. Where it is, it says once, few, many or a class for expanded clones.

clone size	V gene	J gene	CDR3 length	D gene	CDR3 DNA	CDR3 protein
once	TRBV9	TRBJ2-7	14	-	TGTGCCAGCAGCGTAGGTTCTGAACCCTACGAGCAGTACTTC	CASSVGSEPYEQYF
-	TRBV5-1	TRBJ2-3	14	TRBD2	TGCGCCAGCAGTTTGACTAGCGGGGGGAATACGCAGTATTTT	CASSLTSGGNTQYF
-	TRBV27	TRBJ1-3	14	-	TGTGCCAGCAGATCCGGGTCCTCTGGAAACACCATATATTTT	CASRSGSSGNTIYF
-	TRBV4-1	TRBJ2-1	19	-	TGCGCCAGCAGCCAGCCACAGGGAAGGGGCTCTCGTCTCTACAATGAGCAGTTCTTC	CASSQPQGRGSRLYNEQFF
-	TRBV27	TRBJ1-3	16	-	TGTGCCAGCAGTTTACGACGGGGGGTACCTGGAAACACCATATATTTT	CASSLRRGVPGNTIYF
-	TRBV7-2	TRBJ1-1	14	-	TGTGCCAGCACTGGACAGCACATGAACACTGAAGCTTTCTTT	CASTGQHMNTEAFF
once	TRBV13	TRBJ1-4	15	-	TGTGCCAGCAGCACTGGGGGGCAGCCTAATGAAAAACTGTTTTTT	CASSTGGQPNEKLFF
-	TRBV6-1	TRBJ1-1	11	-	TGTGCCAGCAGAACGAACACTGAAGCTTTCTTT	CASRTNTEAFF
-	TRBV5-1	TRBJ2-5	16	TRBD1	TGCGCCAGCAGCTCCGCGGACAGGGGGTACCAAGAGACCCAGTACTTC	CASSSADRGYQETQYF
-	TRBV5-6	TRBJ2-7	14	TRBD1	TGTGCCAGCAGCTCGGGGACAGGGATCTACGAGCAGTACTTC	CASSSGTGIYEQYF
-	TRBV18	TRBJ2-7	14	TRBD2	TGTGCCAGCACAGGGACTAGGACCGAATACGAGCAGTACTTC	CASTGTRTEYEQYF
-	TRBV7-9	TRBJ2-7	15	TRBD1	TGTGCCAGCAGCTTATTATTGGGACAGGTCTACGAGCAGTACTTC	CASSLLLGQVYEQYF
-	TRBV9	TRBJ2-5	15	TRBD2	TGTGCCAGCAGCGACCGCAGCGGGAGCCGAGAGACCCAGTACTTC	CASSDRSGSRETQYF
-	TRBV19	TRBJ1-4	13	-	TGTGCCAGTAGCCCCACCGCTAATGAAAAACTGTTTTTT	CASSPTANEKLFF
-	TRBV7-2	TRBJ2-5	14	TRBD1	TGTGCCAGCAGCAAGCGGGACAGGGGTGAGCCCCAGTACTTC	CASSKRDRGEPQYF
-	TRBV5-4	TRBJ2-7	15	TRBD1	TGTGCCAGCAGCTTGAACAGGGGGAGCTCCTACGAGCAGTACTTC	CASSLNRGSSYEQYF
-	TRBV5-1	TRBJ2-3	16	TRBD2	TGCGCCAGCAGCTTGGCGACTAGCGGGAGCACAGATACGCAGTATTTT	CASSLATSGSTDTQYF
once	TRBV7-8	TRBJ2-1	19	-	TGTGCCAGCAGCTTAGGGGTCGGGGGGCCGTTAATTTCCTACAATGAGCAGTTCTTC	CASSLGVGGPLISYNEQFF
-	TRBV5-1	TRBJ2-1	13	-	TGCGCCAGCAGCCCAACCATAGCGAATGAGCAGTTCTTC	CASSPTIANEQFF
-	TRBV29-1	TRBJ2-2	14	-	TGCAGCGTTGTGGAACGGGGGAACACCGGGGAGCTGTTTTTT	CSVVERGNTGELFF
-	TRBV28	TRBJ2-1	17	-	TGTGCCAGCAGTTTAACTCGTGGGATCCCAAAAGGGGATGAGCAGTTCTTC	CASSLTRGIPKGDEQFF
-	TRBV28	TRBJ2-3	14	TRBD1	TGTGCCAGCAGTTTAACAGGGGTGGAAAATACGCAGTATTTT	CASSLTGVENTQYF
-	TRBV7-2	TRBJ1-1	14	-	TGTGCCAGCAGCTTAGGGGGCTCGGGCACTGAAGCTTTCTTT	CASSLGGSGTEAFF
-	TRBV23-1	TRBJ2-7	15	TRBD1	TGCGCCAGCAGTCCTCACAGGGGGCCGGGGAACGAGCAGTACTTC	CASSPHRGPGNEQYF
-	TRBV5-1	TRBJ2-3	14	-	TGCGCCAGCAGCTTGGTGCGGGGCTCAGATACGCAGTATTTT	CASSLVRGSDTQYF
-	TRBV6-5	TRBJ1-2	15	TRBD1	TGTGCCAGCAGTGGAGACAGGGGACTTAACTATGGCTACACCTTC	CASSGDRGLNYGYTF
few	TRBV5-6	TRBJ1-1	13	-	TGTGCCAGCAGCACCGCCCGCGGCTCTGAAGCTTTCTTT	CASSTARGSEAFF
-	TRBV28	TRBJ2-1	12	-	TGTGCCAGCAGTTTTAGACGGGCCGAGCAGTTCTTC	CASSFRRAEQFF
once	TRBV6-1	TRBJ1-5	16	-	TGTGCCAGCAGTGAAGCGTCGGCCTATAGCAATCAGCCCCAGCATTTT	CASSEASAYSNQPQHF
-	TRBV27	TRBJ2-5	14	TRBD1	TGTGCCAGCAGTTCCGGACAGGTGGGAGAGACCCAGTACTTC	CASSSGQVGETQYF